A selection of T cell receptor beta chains follows, all from one sample in a study of blood T cell repertoires in COVID-19. Profiled with immunoSEQ multiplex PCR; TCRdb holds only in-frame clones, not every one. This table has over 150,000 clones, about 82% appearing once. Sample: peripheral blood. Receptors originate from a man over 45 with active or convalescent COVID-19. The CDR3 runs from the conserved cysteine through the conserved F or W. The order of the fields is CDR3 length, V gene, clone size, J gene, D gene, CDR3 DNA, CDR3 protein. A D gene is named only where the DNA matches it firmly. Size tells how often a clone was seen (once, few, many) or the class of an expanded clone, and some rows leave it out.

>15|TRBV19|.|TRBJ1-5|TRBD1
TGTGCCAGTAGTATACAGAGACAGGGGGGTCAGCCCCAGCATTTT
CASSIQRQGGQPQHF
>13|TRBV5-1|.|TRBJ2-1|.
TGCGCCAGCAGCTTGGTACAGGACAATGAGCAGTTCTTC
CASSLVQDNEQFF
>14|TRBV5-4|once|TRBJ2-1|TRBD1
TGTGCCAGCAGCTTGCAAGGGGGCGTCGACGAGCAGTTCTTC
CASSLQGGVDEQFF
>19|TRBV6-2/TRBV6-3|.|TRBJ1-1|.
TGTGCCAGCAGTTACCCCGGCTGGGGGGGCCAACGATGGAACACTGAAGCTTTCTTT
CASSYPGWGGQRWNTEAFF
>15|TRBV5-5|.|TRBJ1-5|.
TGTGCCAGCAGCCGGACACCACTCGGGAATCAGCCCCAGCATTTT
CASSRTPLGNQPQHF
>15|TRBV5-1|.|TRBJ2-1|.
TGCGCCAGCAGCTTGGAGACAACATCCTACAATGAGCAGTTCTTC
CASSLETTSYNEQFF
>14|TRBV7-9|.|TRBJ2-2|.
TGTGCCAGCAGACGACAGGAGAACACCGGGGAGCTGTTTTTT
CASRRQENTGELFF
>15|TRBV7-6|few|TRBJ2-7|.
TGTGCCAGCAGCTTAGGGGAGGACGTAACCTACGAGCAGTACTTC
CASSLGEDVTYEQYF
>16|TRBV6-2/TRBV6-3|.|TRBJ1-1|.
TGTGCCAGCAGTTTAACTCAGACTCGGTTTGGCACTGAAGCTTTCTTT
CASSLTQTRFGTEAFF
>14|TRBV20-1|.|TRBJ2-3|TRBD1
TGCAGTGCTAGTGGACAGGGGGAAAAGGATACGCAGTATTTT
CSASGQGEKDTQYF
>16|TRBV7-6|.|TRBJ2-7|.
TGTGCCAGCAGCCCATATACCGTCGTGGAGACCTACGAGCAGTACTTC
CASSPYTVVETYEQYF
>11|TRBV5-6|few|TRBJ2-2|.
TGTGCCAGCAGCTTGCACGGGGAGCTGTTTTTT
CASSLHGELFF
>13|TRBV30|.|TRBJ1-6|TRBD1
TGTGCCTGGAGCGGACAGGGCAATTCACCCCTCCACTTT
CAWSGQGNSPLHF
>15|TRBV18|once|TRBJ1-1|.
TGTGCCAGCTCACAAGAATTGGGGCAAGGCACTGAAGCTTTCTTT
CASSQELGQGTEAFF
>14|TRBV4-3|few|TRBJ1-5|.
TGCGCCAGCAGCCAAGAACAGGGTGTCGGGCCCCAGCATTTT
CASSQEQGVGPQHF
>12|TRBV2|once|TRBJ2-5|.
TGTGCCAGCATCCCCCGCGGGGAGACCCAGTACTTC
CASIPRGETQYF
>14|TRBV7-6|.|TRBJ1-3|.
TGTGCCAGCAGCTTAGACTCATATGGAAACACCATATATTTT
CASSLDSYGNTIYF
>14|TRBV6-4|.|TRBJ2-3|.
TGTGCCAGCAGTGACTCTCATCGCACAGATACGCAGTATTTT
CASSDSHRTDTQYF
>15|TRBV6-5|.|TRBJ1-2|TRBD1
TGTGCCAGCAGTCAGAACAGGGGGTATAACTATGGCTACACCTTC
CASSQNRGYNYGYTF
>15|TRBV3-1/TRBV3-2|.|TRBJ1-6|TRBD1
TGTGCCAGCAGCCCCAGGACAGGGGAAGGTTCACCCCTCCACTTT
CASSPRTGEGSPLHF
>13|TRBV7-9|.|TRBJ2-5|TRBD2
TGTGCCAGCAGCTTGGCGGGAGGGGAAAACCAGTACTTC
CASSLAGGENQYF
>14|TRBV2|.|TRBJ1-3|.
TGTGCCAGCAAACAGGGTGCCTCTGGAAACACCATATATTTT
CASKQGASGNTIYF
>15|TRBV28|.|TRBJ2-3|TRBD2
TGTGCCAGCAGTTCGGCGGGGGGGCGTCCAGATACGCAGTATTTT
CASSSAGGRPDTQYF
>14|TRBV9|.|TRBJ1-3|.
TGTGCCAGCAGCGCCCGGGACAAGGGAAACACCATATATTTT
CASSARDKGNTIYF
>16|TRBV7-3|.|TRBJ1-4|TRBD1
TGTGCCAGCAGCCCCTACAGGGGACAGGTTAATGAAAAACTGTTTTTT
CASSPYRGQVNEKLFF
>12|TRBV5-3|.|TRBJ2-2|.
TGTGCCAGAAGCCGAACTACCGGGGAGCTGTTTTTT
CARSRTTGELFF
>14|TRBV19|.|TRBJ2-1|TRBD1
TGTGCCAGTACATGGACAGGGGGTGGGAATGAGCAGTTCTTC
CASTWTGGGNEQFF
>15|TRBV11-3|.|TRBJ1-1|.
TGTGCCAGCAGCTTAGTAGCGGGGAGGAACACTGAAGCTTTCTTT
CASSLVAGRNTEAFF
>13|TRBV4-3|.|TRBJ1-1|.
TGCGCCAGCAGGGAAGATATACAGGCTGAAGCTTTCTTT
CASREDIQAEAFF
>17|TRBV27|.|TRBJ1-2|.
TGTGCCAGCAGTTTGGAATTTACAGGCGATAATCGATATGGCTACACCTTC
CASSLEFTGDNRYGYTF
>14|TRBV7-8|.|TRBJ2-7|TRBD1
TGTGCCAGCCGCCCAGGACAGGGTAGGAGCGAGCAGTACTTC
CASRPGQGRSEQYF
>15|TRBV5-6|.|TRBJ2-5|TRBD2
TGTGCCAGCAGCTTGGCCGGGCTAGCGGAAGAGACCCAGTACTTC
CASSLAGLAEETQYF
>14|TRBV29-1|few|TRBJ2-7|TRBD1
TGCAGCGTTGAGAGGGACAGGGAGCCCTACGAGCAGTACTTC
CSVERDREPYEQYF
>12|TRBV9|.|TRBJ2-7|.
TGTGCCAGCAGCGGGCCGAATTACGAGCAGTACTTC
CASSGPNYEQYF
>13|TRBV2|.|TRBJ2-1|TRBD1
TGTGCCAGCAGTTGGACAGGGGTCAATGAGCAGTTCTTC
CASSWTGVNEQFF
>13|TRBV6-5|.|TRBJ1-5|TRBD1
TGTGCCAGTCAAACAGGGGGACGACAGCCCCAGCATTTT
CASQTGGRQPQHF
>12|TRBV6-5|.|TRBJ1-4|.
TGTGCCAGCAGTCCCTACTCAGAAAAACTGTTTTTT
CASSPYSEKLFF
>14|TRBV7-8|many|TRBJ2-1|.
TGTGCCAGCAGAATCGACTTCTCCTACAATGAGCAGTTCTTC
CASRIDFSYNEQFF
>16|TRBV15|.|TRBJ1-5|TRBD1
TGTGCCACCAGCACAAAACAGGGGAAGGAGGGTCAGCCCCAGCATTTT
CATSTKQGKEGQPQHF
>14|TRBV27|.|TRBJ1-6|TRBD1
TGTGCCAGCAGTTTCCCGGGACAGTATTCACCCCTCCACTTT
CASSFPGQYSPLHF
>15|TRBV18|.|TRBJ1-6|.
TGTGCCAGCTCACCGGCTGATGGGGGCAGTTCACCCCTCCACTTT
CASSPADGGSSPLHF
>15|TRBV19|.|TRBJ2-7|TRBD2
TGTGCCAGTAGTCTAGCGGGAGACACTTACTACGAGCAGTACTTC
CASSLAGDTYYEQYF
>16|TRBV4-1|.|TRBJ1-1|.
TGCGCCAGCAGCCAAGAATGGGTGCTCGGAGACACTGAAGCTTTCTTT
CASSQEWVLGDTEAFF
>13|TRBV12-3/TRBV12-4|.|TRBJ1-5|.
TGTGCCAGCAGTTTCACTTCCAATCAGCCCCAGCATTTT
CASSFTSNQPQHF
>13|TRBV5-1|.|TRBJ1-2|.
TGCGCCAGCCACGTCGGACAGAACTATGGCTACACCTTC
CASHVGQNYGYTF
>14|TRBV7-3|.|TRBJ2-1|.
TGTGCCAGCAGCTCACGCCCGGGATCTAATGAGCAGTTCTTC
CASSSRPGSNEQFF
>13|TRBV4-3|.|TRBJ2-1|.
TGCGCCAGCAGCCCCCAGGATGACGGTGAGCAGTTCTTC
CASSPQDDGEQFF